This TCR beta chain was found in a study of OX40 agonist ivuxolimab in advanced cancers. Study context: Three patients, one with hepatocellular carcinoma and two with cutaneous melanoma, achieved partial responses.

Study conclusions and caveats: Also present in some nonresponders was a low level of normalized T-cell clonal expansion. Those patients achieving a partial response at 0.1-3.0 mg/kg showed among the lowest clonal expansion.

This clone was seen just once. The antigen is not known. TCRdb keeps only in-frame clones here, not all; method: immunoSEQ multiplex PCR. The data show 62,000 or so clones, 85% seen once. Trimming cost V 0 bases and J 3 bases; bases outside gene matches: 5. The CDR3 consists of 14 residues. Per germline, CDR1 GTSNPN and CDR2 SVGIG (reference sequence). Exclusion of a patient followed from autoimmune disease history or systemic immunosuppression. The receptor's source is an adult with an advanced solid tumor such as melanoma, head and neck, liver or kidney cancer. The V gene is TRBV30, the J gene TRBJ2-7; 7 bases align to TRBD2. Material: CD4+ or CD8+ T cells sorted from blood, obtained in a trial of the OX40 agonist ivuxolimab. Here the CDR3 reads CAWSVGSSGYEQYF. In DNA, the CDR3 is TGTGCCTGGAGTGTAGGTTCTAGCGGCTACGAGCAGTACTTC.